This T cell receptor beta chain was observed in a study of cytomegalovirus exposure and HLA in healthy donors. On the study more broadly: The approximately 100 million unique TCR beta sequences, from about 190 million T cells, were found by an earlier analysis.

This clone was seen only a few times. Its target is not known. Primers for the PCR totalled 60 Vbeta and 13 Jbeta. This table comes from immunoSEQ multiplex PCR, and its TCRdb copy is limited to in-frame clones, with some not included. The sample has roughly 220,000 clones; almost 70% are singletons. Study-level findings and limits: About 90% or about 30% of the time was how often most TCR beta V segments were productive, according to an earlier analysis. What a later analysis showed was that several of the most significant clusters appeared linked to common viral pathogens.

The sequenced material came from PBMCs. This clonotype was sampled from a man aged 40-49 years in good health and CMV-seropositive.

The CDR3 DNA reads TGTGCCAGCAGCTTGGATCCAGGGATGGATTCACCCCTCCACTTT. Translating it yields CASSLDPGMDSPLHF. The chain employs TRBV5-5 and TRBJ1-6; weak D call: TRBD1 (5 bases). The CDR3 sequence is 15 residues long. Trimming removed 0 bases from V and 8 bases from J, with 12 bases in between. Germline-derived CDR1 and CDR2 are SGHKS and YYEKEE (reference sequence).